The sequence of this TCR beta chain was determined in a study of T cell repertoires in cytomegalovirus infection. Study summary: The study used recently identified HLA-C-restricted and well-studied HLA-B-restricted CMV epitopes. Public TCR beta signatures provided an indication of both CMV infection and a matching HLA type.

A single record per CDR3 protein comes from TCRdb applying MiXCR to the reads. The sample holds some 480,000 distinct CDR3 sequences; 30% to 40% are singletons and the top ten take roughly 15%. Findings of the study overall: HLA-C-restricted TCR beta clonotypes specific for CMV led the ex vivo response. The study identified carriers of CMV plus the relevant HLA from cumulative public TCR beta family frequency.

This CDR3 spans 13 amino acids. J was trimmed by 10 bases and V by 5 bases; bases with no gene match: 10. Per the germline V gene, CDR1 is MNHEY and CDR2 is SMNVEV (reference sequence). The table lists this clonotype with a few counts. The target antigen is unknown. The sequence was obtained from a human donor in good health (CMV status not recorded). Some clones in this sample may be carry-over from other donors' samples. This sequence joins TRBV27 and TRBJ2-5; 7 bases match TRBD1. Sequences were derived from cultured PBMCs, sampled from culture after CMV antigen stimulation. The CDR3 DNA reads as TGTGCCAGCAGTCGGACAGCTACAGGGGTCCAGTACTTC. Translated: CASSRTATGVQYF.